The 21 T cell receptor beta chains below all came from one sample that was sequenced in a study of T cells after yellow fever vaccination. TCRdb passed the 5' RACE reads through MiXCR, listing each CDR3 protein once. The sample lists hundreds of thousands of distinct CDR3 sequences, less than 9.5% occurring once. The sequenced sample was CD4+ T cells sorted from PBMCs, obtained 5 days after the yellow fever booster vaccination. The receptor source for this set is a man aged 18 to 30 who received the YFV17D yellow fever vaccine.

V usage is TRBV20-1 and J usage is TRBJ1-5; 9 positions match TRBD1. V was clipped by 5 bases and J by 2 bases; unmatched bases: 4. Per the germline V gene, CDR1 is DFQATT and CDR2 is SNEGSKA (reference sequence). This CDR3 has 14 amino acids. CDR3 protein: CSAGTGLGNQPQHF. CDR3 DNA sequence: TGCAGTGCTGGGACAGGGTTAGGCAATCAGCCCCAGCATTTT.

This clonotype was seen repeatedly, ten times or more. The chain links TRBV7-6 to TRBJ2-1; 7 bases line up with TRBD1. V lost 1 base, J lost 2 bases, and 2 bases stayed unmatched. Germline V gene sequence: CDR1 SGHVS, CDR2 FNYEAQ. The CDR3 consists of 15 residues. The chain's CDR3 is CASSLGQGPYNEQFF. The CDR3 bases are TGTGCCAGCAGCTTAGGACAGGGTCCCTACAATGAGCAGTTCTTC.

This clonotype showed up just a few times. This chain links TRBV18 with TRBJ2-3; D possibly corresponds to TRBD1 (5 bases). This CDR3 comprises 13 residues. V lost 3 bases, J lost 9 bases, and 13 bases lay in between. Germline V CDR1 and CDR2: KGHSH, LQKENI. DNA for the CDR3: TGTGCCAGCTCACCCAGACCTGACAGCACGCAGTATTTT. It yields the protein CASSPRPDSTQYF.

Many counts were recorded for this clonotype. The CDR3 DNA is TGTGCCAGCAGACGGGGCTCAGAGGATACGCAGTATTTT. This gives the protein CASRRGSEDTQYF. This chain joins TRBV12-3 or TRBV12-4 and TRBJ2-3; D is perhaps TRBD1 or TRBD2 (5 bases each). The CDR3 runs 13 residues. V was cut by 6 bases and J by 6 bases, with 13 bases left in between.

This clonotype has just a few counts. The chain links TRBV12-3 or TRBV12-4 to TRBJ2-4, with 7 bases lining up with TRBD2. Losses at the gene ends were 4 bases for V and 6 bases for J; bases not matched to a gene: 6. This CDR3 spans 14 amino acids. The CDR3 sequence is CASSSGGGRNIQYF. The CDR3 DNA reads TGTGCCAGCAGTTCGGGGGGAGGGAGAAACATTCAGTACTTC.

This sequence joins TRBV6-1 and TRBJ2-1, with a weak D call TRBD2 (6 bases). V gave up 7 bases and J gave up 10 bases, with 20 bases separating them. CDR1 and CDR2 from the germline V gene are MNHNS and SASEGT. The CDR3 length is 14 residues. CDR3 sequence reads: CASNDGTQVLEQFF. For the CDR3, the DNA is TGTGCCAGCAATGATGGGACTCAAGTTTTGGAGCAGTTCTTC.

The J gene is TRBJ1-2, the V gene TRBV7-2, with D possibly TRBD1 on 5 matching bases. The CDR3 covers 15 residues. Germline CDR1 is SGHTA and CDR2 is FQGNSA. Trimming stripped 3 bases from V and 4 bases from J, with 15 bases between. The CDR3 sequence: CASSFDSHPSYGYTF. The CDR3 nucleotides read TGTGCCAGCAGCTTCGACAGTCACCCGAGCTATGGCTACACCTTC. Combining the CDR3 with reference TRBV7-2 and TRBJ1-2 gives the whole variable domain GAGVSQSPSNKVTEKGKDVELRCDPISGHTALYWYRQSLGQGLEFLIYFQGNSAPDKSGLPSDRFSAERTGGSVSTLTIQRTQQEDSAVYLCASSFDSHPSYGYTFGSGTRLTVV.

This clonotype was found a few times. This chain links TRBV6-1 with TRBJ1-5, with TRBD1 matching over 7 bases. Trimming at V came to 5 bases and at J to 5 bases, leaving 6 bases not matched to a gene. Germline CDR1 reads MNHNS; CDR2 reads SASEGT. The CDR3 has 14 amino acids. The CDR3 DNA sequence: TGTGCCAGCAGTCGGACAGGAAGAGATCAGCCCCAGCATTTT. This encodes CASSRTGRDQPQHF.

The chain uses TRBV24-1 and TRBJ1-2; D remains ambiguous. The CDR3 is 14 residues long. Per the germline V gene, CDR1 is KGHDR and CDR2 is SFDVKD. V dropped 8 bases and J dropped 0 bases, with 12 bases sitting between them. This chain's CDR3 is CATNPGGTNYGYTF. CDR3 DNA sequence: TGTGCCACCAATCCGGGCGGGACTAACTATGGCTACACCTTC.

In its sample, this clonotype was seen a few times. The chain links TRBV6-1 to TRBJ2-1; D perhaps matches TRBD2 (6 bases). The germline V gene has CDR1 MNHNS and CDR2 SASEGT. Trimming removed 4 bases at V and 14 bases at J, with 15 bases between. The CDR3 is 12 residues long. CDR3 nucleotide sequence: TGTGCCAGCAGTGGGACTCCATCGGGGGAGTTCTTC. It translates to CASSGTPSGEFF.

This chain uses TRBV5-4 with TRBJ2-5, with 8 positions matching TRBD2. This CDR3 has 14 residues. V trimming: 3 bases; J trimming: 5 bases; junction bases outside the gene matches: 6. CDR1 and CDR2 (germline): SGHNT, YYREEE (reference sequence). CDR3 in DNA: TGTGCCAGCAGCTCAGCGGGGGCAGCGGAGACCCAGTACTTC. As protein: CASSSAGAAETQYF.

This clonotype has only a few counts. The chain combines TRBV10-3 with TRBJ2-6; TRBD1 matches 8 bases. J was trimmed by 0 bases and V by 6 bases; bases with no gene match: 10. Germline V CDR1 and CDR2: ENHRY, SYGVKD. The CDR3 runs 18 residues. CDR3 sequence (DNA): TGTGCCATCAGGGTAGGAGGGACAGGCCTCTCTGGGGCCAACGTCCTGACTTTC. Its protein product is CAIRVGGTGLSGANVLTF.

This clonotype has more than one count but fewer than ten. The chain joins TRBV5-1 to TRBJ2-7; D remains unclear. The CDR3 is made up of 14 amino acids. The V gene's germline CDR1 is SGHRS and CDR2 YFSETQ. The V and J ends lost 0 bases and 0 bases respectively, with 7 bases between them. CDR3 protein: CASSLGYGSYEQYV. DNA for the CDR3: TGCGCCAGCAGCTTGGGATACGGCTCCTACGAGCAGTACGTC.

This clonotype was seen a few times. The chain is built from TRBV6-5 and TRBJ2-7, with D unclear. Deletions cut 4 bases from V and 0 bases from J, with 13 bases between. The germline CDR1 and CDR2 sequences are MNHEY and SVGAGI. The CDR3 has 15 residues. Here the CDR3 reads CASSLRSSGSYEQYF. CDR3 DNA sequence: TGTGCCAGCAGTTTACGGAGCTCGGGCTCCTACGAGCAGTACTTC.

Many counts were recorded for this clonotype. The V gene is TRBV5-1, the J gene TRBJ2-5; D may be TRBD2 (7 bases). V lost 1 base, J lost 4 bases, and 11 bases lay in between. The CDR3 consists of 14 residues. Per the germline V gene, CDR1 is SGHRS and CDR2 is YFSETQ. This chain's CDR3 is CASSLNGGRETQYF. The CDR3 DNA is TGCGCCAGCAGCTTGAACGGGGGGCGAGAGACCCAGTACTTC.

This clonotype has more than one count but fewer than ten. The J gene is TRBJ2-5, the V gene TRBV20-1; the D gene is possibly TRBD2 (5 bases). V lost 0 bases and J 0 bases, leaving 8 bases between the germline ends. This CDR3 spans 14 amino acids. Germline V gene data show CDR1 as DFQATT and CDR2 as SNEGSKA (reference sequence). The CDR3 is CSAREGGYQETQYF. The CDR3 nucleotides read TGCAGTGCTAGAGAAGGCGGGTACCAAGAGACCCAGTACTTC.

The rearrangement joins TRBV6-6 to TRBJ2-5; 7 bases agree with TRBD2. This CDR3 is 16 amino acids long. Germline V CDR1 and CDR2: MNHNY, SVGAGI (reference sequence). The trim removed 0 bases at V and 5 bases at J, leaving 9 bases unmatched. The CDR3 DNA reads TGTGCCAGCAGTTACTCGACGGGACTACCCTCGGAGACCCAGTACTTC. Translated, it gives CASSYSTGLPSETQYF.

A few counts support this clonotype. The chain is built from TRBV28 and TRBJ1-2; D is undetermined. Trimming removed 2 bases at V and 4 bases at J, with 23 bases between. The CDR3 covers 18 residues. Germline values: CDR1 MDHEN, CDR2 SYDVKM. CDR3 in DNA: TGTGCCAGCAGTTTAGTCGGCAGGCAAAAGTTTCTTGGCTATGGCTACACCTTC. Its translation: CASSLVGRQKFLGYGYTF.

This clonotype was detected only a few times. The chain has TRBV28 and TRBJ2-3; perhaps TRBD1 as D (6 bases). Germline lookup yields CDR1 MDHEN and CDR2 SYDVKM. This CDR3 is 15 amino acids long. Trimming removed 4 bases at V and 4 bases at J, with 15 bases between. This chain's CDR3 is CASSYTPNRADTQYF. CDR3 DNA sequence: TGTGCCAGCAGTTATACCCCGAACAGGGCAGATACGCAGTATTTT.

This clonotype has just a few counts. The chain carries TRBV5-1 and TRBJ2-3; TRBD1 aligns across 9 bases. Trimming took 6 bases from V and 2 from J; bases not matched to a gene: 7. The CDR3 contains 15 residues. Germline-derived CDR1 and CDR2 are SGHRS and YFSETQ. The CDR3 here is CASNIGTGNTDTQYF. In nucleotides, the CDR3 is TGCGCCAGCAACATCGGGACAGGGAACACAGATACGCAGTATTTT.

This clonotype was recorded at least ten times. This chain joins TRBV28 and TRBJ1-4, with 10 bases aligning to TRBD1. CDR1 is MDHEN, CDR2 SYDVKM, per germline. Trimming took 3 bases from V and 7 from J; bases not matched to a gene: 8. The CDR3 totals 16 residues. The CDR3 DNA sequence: TGTGCCAGCAGTTTTCTCGGGACAGGGGTCGGTGAAAAACTGTTTTTT. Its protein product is CASSFLGTGVGEKLFF.